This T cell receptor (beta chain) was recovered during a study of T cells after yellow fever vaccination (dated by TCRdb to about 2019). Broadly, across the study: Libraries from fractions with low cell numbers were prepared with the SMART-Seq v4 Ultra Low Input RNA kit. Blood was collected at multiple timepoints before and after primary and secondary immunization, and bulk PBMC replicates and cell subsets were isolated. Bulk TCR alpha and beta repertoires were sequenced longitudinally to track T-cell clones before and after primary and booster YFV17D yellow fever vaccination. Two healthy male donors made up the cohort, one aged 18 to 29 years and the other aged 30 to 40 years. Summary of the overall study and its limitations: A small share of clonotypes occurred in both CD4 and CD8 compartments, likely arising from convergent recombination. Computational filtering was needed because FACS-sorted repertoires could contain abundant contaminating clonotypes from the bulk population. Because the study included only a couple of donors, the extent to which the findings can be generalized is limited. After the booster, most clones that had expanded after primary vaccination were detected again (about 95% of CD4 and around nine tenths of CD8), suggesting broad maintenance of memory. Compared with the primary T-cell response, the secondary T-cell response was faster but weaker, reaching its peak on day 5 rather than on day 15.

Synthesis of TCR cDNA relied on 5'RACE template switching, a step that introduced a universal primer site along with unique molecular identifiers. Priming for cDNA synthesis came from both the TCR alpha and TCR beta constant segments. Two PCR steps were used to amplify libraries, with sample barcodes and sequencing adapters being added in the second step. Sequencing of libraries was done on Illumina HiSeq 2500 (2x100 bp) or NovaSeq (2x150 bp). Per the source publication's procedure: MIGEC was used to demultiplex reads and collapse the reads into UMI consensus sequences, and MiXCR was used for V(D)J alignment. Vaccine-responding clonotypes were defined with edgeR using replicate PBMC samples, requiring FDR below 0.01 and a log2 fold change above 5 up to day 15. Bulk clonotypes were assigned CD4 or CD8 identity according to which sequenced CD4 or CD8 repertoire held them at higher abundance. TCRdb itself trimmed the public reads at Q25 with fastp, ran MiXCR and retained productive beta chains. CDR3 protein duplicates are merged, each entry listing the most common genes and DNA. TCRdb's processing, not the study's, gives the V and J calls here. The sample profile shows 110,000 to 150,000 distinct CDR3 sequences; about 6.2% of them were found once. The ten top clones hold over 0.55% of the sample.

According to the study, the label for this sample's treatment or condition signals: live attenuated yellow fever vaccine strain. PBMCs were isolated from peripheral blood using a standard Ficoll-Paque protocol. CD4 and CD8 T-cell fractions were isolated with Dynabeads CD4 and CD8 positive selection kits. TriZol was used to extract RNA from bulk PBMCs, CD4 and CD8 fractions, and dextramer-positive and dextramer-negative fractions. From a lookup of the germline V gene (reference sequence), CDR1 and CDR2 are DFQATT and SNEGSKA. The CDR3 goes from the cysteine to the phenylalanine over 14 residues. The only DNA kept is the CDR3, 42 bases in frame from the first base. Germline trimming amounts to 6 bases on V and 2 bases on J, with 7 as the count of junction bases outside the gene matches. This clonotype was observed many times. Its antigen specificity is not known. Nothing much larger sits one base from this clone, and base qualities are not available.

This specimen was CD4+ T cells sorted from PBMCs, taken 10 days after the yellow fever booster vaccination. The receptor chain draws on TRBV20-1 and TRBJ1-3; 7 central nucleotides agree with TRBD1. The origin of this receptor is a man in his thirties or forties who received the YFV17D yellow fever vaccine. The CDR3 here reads CSADRESAGNTIYF. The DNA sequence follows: TGCAGTGCCGACAGGGAGAGCGCTGGAAACACCATATATTTT.